These 32 T cell receptor beta chains came from one sample sequenced in a study of blood T cell repertoires in COVID-19. TCRdb keeps only in-frame clones here, not all; method: immunoSEQ multiplex PCR. The table records about 250,000 clones, about 82% of them present only once. Sequencing was carried out using PBMCs or T cells enriched from blood (not recorded which). These receptors came from a woman between 45 and 65 years old with acute COVID-19.

Note on this clone: Other DNA sequences from this sample encode an identical CDR3 as well. The chain employs TRBV5-6 and TRBJ1-5; no definite D call. V lost 2 bases, J lost 4 bases, and 4 bases lay in between. The CDR3 contains 12 residues. CDR1 is SGHDT and CDR2 is YYEEEE in the germline V gene. The CDR3, as DNA: TGTGCCAGCAGCTTACGGAATCAGCCCCAGCATTTT. Its protein product is CASSLRNQPQHF.

V and J are TRBV19 and TRBJ1-1; D gene uncertain. Trimming cost V 7 bases and J 1 base, with 13 bases left between them. The CDR3 sequence is 14 residues long. CDR1 and CDR2 from the germline V gene are LNHDA and SQIVND (reference sequence). In nucleotides, the CDR3 is TGTGCCAGTACCTTCCAGACGGGGAACACTGAAGCTTTCTTT. It encodes CASTFQTGNTEAFF.

This clone has only one observation. This chain uses TRBV6-5 with TRBJ2-1, with D possibly matching TRBD1 (5 bases). The V end was cut by 6 bases, the J end by 8 bases, with 8 bases between. Germline lookup yields CDR1 MNHEY and CDR2 SVGAGI. CDR3 length: 11 residues. The CDR3 DNA reads TGTGCCAGCAGGCAGGGCTATGAGCAGTTCTTC. This translates into CASRQGYEQFF.

This chain joins TRBV29-1 and TRBJ1-2; TRBD1 matches 10 bases. The junction had 5 bases not matched to a gene; V was cut back by 4 bases and J by 6 bases. The CDR3 runs 13 residues. Per germline, CDR1 SQVTM and CDR2 ANQGSEA. Here the CDR3 DNA reads TGCAGCGTTGGAGGGACAGGGGACGATGGCTACACCTTC. It specifies CSVGGTGDDGYTF.

The V call is TRBV10-3, the J call TRBJ1-2; possible D gene TRBD1, 5 bases. The V end was cut by 11 bases, the J end by 5 bases, with 24 bases between. Germline loops: CDR1 ENHRY, CDR2 SYGVKD. There are 15 residues in the CDR3. CDR3 sequence: CAAHALGGRGYGYTF. The DNA of the CDR3 is TGTGCCGCACACGCCCTCGGAGGGCGGGGGTATGGCTACACCTTC.

The chain employs TRBV5-8 and TRBJ1-1, with D unclear. Germline values: CDR1 SGHTS, CDR2 YDEGEE. V dropped 1 base and J dropped 8 bases, with 18 bases sitting between them. The CDR3 runs to 15 residues. The CDR3 DNA reads TGTGCCAGCAGCTTGCGGACTGGGCCAGTACGGGAAGCTTTCTTT. Amino acids: CASSLRTGPVREAFF.

The CDR3 here is CAISEGTSGQGETQYF. The CDR3 DNA follows: TGTGCCATCAGTGAGGGGACTAGCGGGCAAGGGGAGACCCAGTACTTC. V gene TRBV10-3 combines with J gene TRBJ2-5, with 12 bases identical to TRBD2. The CDR3 runs to 16 residues. CDR1 and CDR2 from the germline V gene are ENHRY and SYGVKD. With 2 bases clipped from V and 5 bases from J, the junction kept 6 bases outside the gene matches.

About this clone itself: Its ends do not fully match the called genes, so a read error is possible. V gene TRBV12-3 or TRBV12-4 combines with J gene TRBJ1-3; 7 bases match TRBD1. This CDR3 is built from 12 residues. Here the CDR3 DNA reads TGTGCCAGCAGTTCGGGGACAGTTACCTTTATCTTT. It translates to CASSSGTVTFIF.

This chain links TRBV9 with TRBJ2-1; TRBD2 aligns across 10 bases. The germline CDR1 and CDR2 sequences are SGDLS and YYNGEE. The J segment lost 6 bases and the V segment lost 0 bases, leaving 9 bases of the junction unmatched. This CDR3 comprises 17 residues. CDR3 amino acids: CASSVDSSGGAINEQFF. The CDR3 DNA reads TGTGCCAGCAGCGTAGACTCGAGCGGGGGGGCCATCAATGAGCAGTTCTTC.

The chain is built from TRBV3-1 (or the pseudogene TRBV3-2) and TRBJ2-5, with D tentatively TRBD2 (7 bases). CDR1 LGHDT and CDR2 YNNKEL come from the germline V gene (reference sequence). V lost 2 bases to trimming and J lost 2 bases, with 12 bases between them. The CDR3 runs 15 residues. The CDR3 DNA is TGTGCCAGCAGCCAACGGGGGGCGGGTCAAGAGACCCAGTACTTC. It yields the protein CASSQRGAGQETQYF.

The chain links TRBV2 to TRBJ1-2, with D possibly being TRBD1 (6 bases). Germline V CDR1 and CDR2: SNHLY, FYNNEI. V lost 5 bases to trimming and J lost 6 bases, with 16 bases between them. This CDR3 region has 14 residues. CDR3 sequence: CASSPIQGSNGYTF. The CDR3 DNA is TGTGCCAGCAGTCCCATACAGGGCTCTAATGGCTACACCTTC.

In nucleotides, the CDR3 is TGTGCCAGCAGCTTAGGACAGGCCTCTCAGCAGTACTTC. It yields the protein CASSLGQASQQYF. V is TRBV3-1 (or the pseudogene TRBV3-2) and J is TRBJ2-7; 7 nucleotides match TRBD1. Germline loops: CDR1 LGHDT, CDR2 YNNKEL (reference sequence). The J segment lost 8 bases and the V segment lost 5 bases, leaving 9 bases of the junction unmatched. The CDR3 is 13 amino acids.

V gene TRBV5-4 combines with J gene TRBJ1-2; D may be TRBD1 (5 bases). Germline lookup yields CDR1 SGHNT and CDR2 YYREEE (reference sequence). Deletions cut 2 bases from V and 6 bases from J, with 20 bases between. The CDR3 has 16 residues. Here the CDR3 reads CASSLDRLIPSDGYTF. In DNA form, the CDR3 reads TGTGCCAGCAGCTTAGACAGACTTATACCATCGGATGGCTACACCTTC.

The rearrangement joins TRBV6-5 to TRBJ1-2, with D tentatively TRBD1 (6 bases). V was trimmed by 4 bases and J by 7 bases, leaving 16 bases between them. Per germline, CDR1 MNHEY and CDR2 SVGAGI. The CDR3 has 14 residues. The CDR3 is CASSSHREDAGYTF. The CDR3 DNA reads as TGTGCCAGCAGTTCCCACAGGGAAGATGCTGGCTACACCTTC.

This chain joins TRBV9 and TRBJ2-2; 12 bases align to TRBD1. J was trimmed by 6 bases and V by 2 bases; bases with no gene match: 17. From germline, CDR1 is SGDLS and CDR2 YYNGEE. The CDR3 loop spans 20 amino acids. CDR3 sequence (DNA): TGTGCCAGCAGCGTTACCGGGACAGGGGGCGTCAGGCGTGTGGCCGGGGAGCTGTTTTTT. As protein: CASSVTGTGGVRRVAGELFF.

This clone has a handful of counts. J is TRBJ2-1 and V is TRBV2; TRBD1 matches at 7 bases. Losses at the gene ends were 3 bases for V and 7 bases for J; bases not matched to a gene: 9. Germline assignment: CDR1 SNHLY and CDR2 FYNNEI. The CDR3 is 15 residues long. The CDR3 coding sequence is TGTGCCAGCAGTGACATTGGGGCACAGGGGAATGAGCAGTTCTTC. Amino acid sequence: CASSDIGAQGNEQFF.

The chain joins TRBV27 to TRBJ1-3; TRBD1 matches 8 bases. V gave up 6 bases and J gave up 1 base; unmatched junction bases: 2. In germline, CDR1 is MNHEY, CDR2 SMNVEV (reference sequence). The CDR3 has 14 amino acids. The CDR3 DNA follows: TGTGCCAGCAGAACAGGGGGTTCTGGAAACACCATATATTTT. Translated, it gives CASRTGGSGNTIYF.

The chain joins TRBV5-1 to TRBJ1-1; D might be TRBD1 (5 bases). V gave up 2 bases and J gave up 7 bases, with 12 bases separating them. Germline V gene sequence: CDR1 SGHRS, CDR2 YFSETQ. This CDR3 is 13 amino acids long. Written as DNA, the CDR3 is TGCGCCAGCAGCTTACAGCAGGGTGGTGAAGCTTTCTTT. Translating it yields CASSLQQGGEAFF.

Only a few counts were recorded for this clone. This chain connects TRBV5-1 to TRBJ2-3; D might be TRBD1 (5 bases). V was pared by 1 base and J by 3 bases, with 15 bases between. This CDR3 region has 16 residues. Germline CDR1 reads SGHRS; CDR2 reads YFSETQ. Here the CDR3 DNA reads TGCGCCAGCAGCTTGATTTCTTCCAGGGAAACAGATACGCAGTATTTT. As protein: CASSLISSRETDTQYF. The variable domain in full, completed from reference TRBV5-1 and TRBJ2-3, reads KAGVTQTPRYLIKTRGQQVTLSCSPISGHRSVSWYQQTPGQGLQFLFEYFSETQRNKGNFPGRFSGRQFSNSRSEMNVSTLELGDSALYLCASSLISSRETDTQYFGPGTRLTVL.

This chain links TRBV29-1 with TRBJ1-2; TRBD1 is a possible D gene (6 bases). Germline CDR1 is SQVTM and CDR2 is ANQGSEA. The CDR3 is 11 residues long. V dropped 3 bases and J dropped 7 bases, with 9 bases sitting between them. Written as DNA, the CDR3 is TGCAGCGTTGATGGGACAACTGGCTACACCTTC. Amino acid sequence: CSVDGTTGYTF.

This chain uses TRBV6-5 with TRBJ2-2; a weak D match, TRBD1 (5 bases). The CDR3 runs 14 residues. Germline assignment: CDR1 MNHEY and CDR2 SVGAGI. V gave up 10 bases and J gave up 0 bases, with 12 bases separating them. The CDR3 spells CATETVANTGELFF. CDR3 nucleotides: TGTGCCACCGAGACAGTCGCGAACACCGGGGAGCTGTTTTTT.

V usage is TRBV5-1 and J usage is TRBJ2-3; perhaps TRBD1 as D (6 bases). Trimming stripped 3 bases from V and 4 bases from J, with 15 bases between. CDR1 and CDR2 from the germline V gene are SGHRS and YFSETQ. This CDR3 comprises 15 residues. CDR3 in DNA: TGCGCCAGCAGCTCCGGGACACTGGTTGCAGATACGCAGTATTTT. As protein: CASSSGTLVADTQYF.

Concerning this clone: The same CDR3 also results from other DNA sequences found in this sample. The chain couples TRBV6-5 to TRBJ1-2, with 7 bases lining up with TRBD1. With 6 bases clipped from V and 2 bases from J, the junction kept 3 bases outside the gene matches. The germline CDR1 and CDR2 sequences are MNHEY and SVGAGI. The CDR3 runs 13 residues. CDR3 loop: CASSRTGNYGYTF. The CDR3 bases are TGTGCCAGCAGCAGGACAGGCAACTATGGCTACACCTTC.

The CDR3 loop is CASSLAVQNVQFF. Here the CDR3 DNA reads TGTGCCAGCAGCTTAGCGGTACAGAACGTACAGTTCTTC. The chain combines TRBV7-9 with TRBJ2-1; no definite D call. Germline V gene sequence: CDR1 SEHNR, CDR2 FQNEAQ (reference sequence). The V end lost 0 bases, the J end lost 13 bases, and 13 bases lay between the germline ends. The CDR3 loop spans 13 amino acids. The variable domain in full, completed from reference TRBV7-9 and TRBJ2-1, reads DTGVSQNPRHKITKRGQNVTFRCDPISEHNRLYWYRQTLGQGPEFLTYFQNEAQLEKSRLLSDRFSAERPKGSFSTLEIQRTEQGDSAMYLCASSLAVQNVQFFGPGTRLTVL.

The J gene is TRBJ1-3, the V gene TRBV7-9, with 8 bases identical to TRBD1. After removal of 5 bases from V and 1 base from J, the junction contained 16 bases not matched to a gene. Germline assignment: CDR1 SEHNR and CDR2 FQNEAQ (reference sequence). The CDR3 covers 19 residues. CDR3 protein: CASSIRAGTGLFSGNTIYF. The CDR3 DNA follows: TGTGCCAGCAGCATAAGAGCCGGGACAGGACTTTTTTCTGGAAACACCATATATTTT.

The V and J genes are TRBV6-5 and TRBJ1-1, with D hard to call. The V gene lost 8 bases and the J gene lost 4 bases, with 20 bases spanning the gap. Germline CDR1 and CDR2: MNHEY and SVGAGI. CDR3 size: 15 residues. The CDR3 region is CASLKRRGKGTEAFF. The CDR3 bases are TGTGCCAGCCTCAAACGGCGGGGTAAAGGCACTGAAGCTTTCTTT.

This chain joins TRBV4-3 and TRBJ2-7; 8 nucleotides match TRBD1. The V segment lost 4 bases and the J segment 2 bases; nucleotides outside the gene matches: 4. There are 14 residues in the CDR3. Looked up from germline, CDR1 is LGHNA and CDR2 is YSLEER. Here the CDR3 reads CASSLDRGPYEQYF. The CDR3 nucleotides are TGCGCCAGCAGCCTAGACAGGGGTCCCTACGAGCAGTACTTC.

The V and J genes are TRBV4-1 and TRBJ1-5; D remains ambiguous. The CDR3 is 15 amino acids. CDR1 and CDR2 from the germline V gene are MGHRA and YSYEKL. The V end lost 1 base, the J end lost 0 bases, and 7 bases lay between the germline ends. For the CDR3, the DNA is TGCGCCAGCAGCCAAGTCGCGGATAGCAATCAGCCCCAGCATTTT. Its protein is CASSQVADSNQPQHF.

V and J are TRBV6-5 and TRBJ1-3; D not resolved. CDR3 size: 14 residues. In germline, CDR1 is MNHEY, CDR2 SVGAGI. The V gene lost 0 bases and the J gene lost 4 bases, with 7 bases spanning the gap. DNA for the CDR3: TGTGCCAGCAGTTACTCGGAGGGCGGAAACACCATATATTTT. This translates into CASSYSEGGNTIYF.

This clone was seen only once. The chain is built from TRBV5-1 and TRBJ1-3; D remains ambiguous. Between the trimmed V and J ends, which lost 0 bases and 1 base, there was a span of 5 bases. The CDR3 length is 14 residues. Germline V lookup: CDR1 SGHRS, CDR2 YFSETQ. Here the CDR3 reads CASSLGYSGNTIYF. DNA of the CDR3: TGCGCCAGCAGCTTGGGCTATTCTGGAAACACCATATATTTT.

The V and J genes are TRBV5-4 and TRBJ1-1; TRBD1 might be the D (6 bases). The CDR3 has 13 amino acids. Germline V lookup: CDR1 SGHNT, CDR2 YYREEE (reference sequence). V was pared by 3 bases and J by 11 bases, with 17 bases between. This CDR3 reads CASSSDMGHDAFF. CDR3 DNA sequence: TGTGCCAGCAGCTCTGATATGGGACACGACGCTTTCTTT.

The rearrangement uses TRBV4-1 and TRBJ1-1; perhaps TRBD1 as D (5 bases). V lost 4 bases to trimming and J lost 1 base, with 10 bases between them. Per the germline V gene, CDR1 is MGHRA and CDR2 is YSYEKL. The CDR3 runs to 14 residues. CDR3 sequence (DNA): TGCGCCAGCAGCCTGGGACTGAGGAACACTGAAGCTTTCTTT. This translates into CASSLGLRNTEAFF.